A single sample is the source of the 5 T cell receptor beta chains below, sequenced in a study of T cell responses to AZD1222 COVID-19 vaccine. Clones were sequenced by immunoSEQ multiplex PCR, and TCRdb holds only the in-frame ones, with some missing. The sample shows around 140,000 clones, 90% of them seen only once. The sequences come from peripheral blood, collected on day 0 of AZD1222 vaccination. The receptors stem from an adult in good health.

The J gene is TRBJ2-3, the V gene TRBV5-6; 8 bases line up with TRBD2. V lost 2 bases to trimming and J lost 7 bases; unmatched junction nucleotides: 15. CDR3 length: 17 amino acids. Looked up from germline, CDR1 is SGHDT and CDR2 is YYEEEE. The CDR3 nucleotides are TGTGCCAGCAGCTTCGCTCCAGCGGGAGCTGGTTCAAATACGCAGTATTTT. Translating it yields CASSFAPAGAGSNTQYF.

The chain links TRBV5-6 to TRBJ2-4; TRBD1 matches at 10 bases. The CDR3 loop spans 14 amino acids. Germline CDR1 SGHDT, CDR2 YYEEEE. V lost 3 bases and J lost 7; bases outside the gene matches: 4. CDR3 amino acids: CASSSPGQGNIQYF. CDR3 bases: TGTGCCAGCAGCTCTCCGGGACAGGGGAACATTCAGTACTTC. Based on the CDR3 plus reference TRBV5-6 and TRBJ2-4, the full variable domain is DAGVTQSPTHLIKTRGQQVTLRCSPKSGHDTVSWYQQALGQGPQFIFQYYEEEERQRGNFPDRFSGHQFPNYSSELNVNALLLGDSALYLCASSSPGQGNIQYFGAGTRLSVL.

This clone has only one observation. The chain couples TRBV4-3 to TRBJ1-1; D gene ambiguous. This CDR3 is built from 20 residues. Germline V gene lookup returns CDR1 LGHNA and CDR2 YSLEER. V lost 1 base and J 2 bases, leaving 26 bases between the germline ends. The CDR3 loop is CASSQASGKLALGINTEAFF. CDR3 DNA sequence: TGCGCCAGCAGCCAAGCTTCAGGAAAATTGGCCCTGGGGATTAACACTGAAGCTTTCTTT.

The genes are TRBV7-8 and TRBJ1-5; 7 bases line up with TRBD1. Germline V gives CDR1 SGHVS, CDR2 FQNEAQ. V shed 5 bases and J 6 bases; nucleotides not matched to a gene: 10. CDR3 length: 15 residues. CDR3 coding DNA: TGTGCCAGCAGCCCAAATACAGGGGAACCTCAGCCCCAGCATTTT. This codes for CASSPNTGEPQPQHF.

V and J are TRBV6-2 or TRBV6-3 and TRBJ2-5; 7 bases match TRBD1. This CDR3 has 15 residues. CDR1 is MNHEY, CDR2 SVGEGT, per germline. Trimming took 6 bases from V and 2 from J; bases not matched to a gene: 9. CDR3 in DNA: TGTGCCAGCAGCTGGGGGACAGAGGATCAAGAGACCCAGTACTTC. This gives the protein CASSWGTEDQETQYF.